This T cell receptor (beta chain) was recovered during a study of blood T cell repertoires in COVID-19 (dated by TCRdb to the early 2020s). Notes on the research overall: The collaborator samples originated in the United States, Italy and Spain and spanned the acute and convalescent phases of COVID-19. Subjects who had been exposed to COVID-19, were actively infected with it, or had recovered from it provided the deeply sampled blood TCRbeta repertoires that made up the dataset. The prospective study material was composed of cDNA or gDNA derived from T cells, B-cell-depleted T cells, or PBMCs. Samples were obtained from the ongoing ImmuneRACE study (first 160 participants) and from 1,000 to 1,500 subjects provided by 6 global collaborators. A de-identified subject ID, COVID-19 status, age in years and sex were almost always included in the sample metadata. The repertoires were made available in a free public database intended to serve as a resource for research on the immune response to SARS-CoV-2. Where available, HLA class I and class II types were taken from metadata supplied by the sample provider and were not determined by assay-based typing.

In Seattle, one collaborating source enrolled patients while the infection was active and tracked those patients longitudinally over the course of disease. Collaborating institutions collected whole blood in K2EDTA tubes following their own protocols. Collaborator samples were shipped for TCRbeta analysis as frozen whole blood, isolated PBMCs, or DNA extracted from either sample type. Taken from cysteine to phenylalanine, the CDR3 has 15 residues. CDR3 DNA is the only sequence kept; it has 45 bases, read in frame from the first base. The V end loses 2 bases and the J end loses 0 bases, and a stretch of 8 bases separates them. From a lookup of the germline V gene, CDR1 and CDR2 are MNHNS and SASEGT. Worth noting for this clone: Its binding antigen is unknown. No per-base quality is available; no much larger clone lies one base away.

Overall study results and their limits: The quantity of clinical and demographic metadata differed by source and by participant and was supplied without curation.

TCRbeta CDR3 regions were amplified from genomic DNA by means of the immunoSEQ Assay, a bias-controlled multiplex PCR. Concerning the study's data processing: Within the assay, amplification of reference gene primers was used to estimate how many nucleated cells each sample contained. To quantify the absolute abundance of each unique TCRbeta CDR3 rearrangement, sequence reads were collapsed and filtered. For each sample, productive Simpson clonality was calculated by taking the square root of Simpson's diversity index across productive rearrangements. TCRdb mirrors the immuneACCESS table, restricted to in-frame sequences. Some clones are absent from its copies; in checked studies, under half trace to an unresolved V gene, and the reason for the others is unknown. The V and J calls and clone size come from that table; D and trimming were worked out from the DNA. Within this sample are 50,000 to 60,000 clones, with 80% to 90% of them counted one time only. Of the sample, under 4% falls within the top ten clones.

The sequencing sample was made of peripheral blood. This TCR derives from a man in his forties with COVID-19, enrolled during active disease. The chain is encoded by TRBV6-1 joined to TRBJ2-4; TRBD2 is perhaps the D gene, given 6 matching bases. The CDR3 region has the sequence CASSELGLAKNIQYF. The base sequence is TGTGCCAGCAGTGAATTGGGACTAGCCAAAAACATTCAGTACTTC.